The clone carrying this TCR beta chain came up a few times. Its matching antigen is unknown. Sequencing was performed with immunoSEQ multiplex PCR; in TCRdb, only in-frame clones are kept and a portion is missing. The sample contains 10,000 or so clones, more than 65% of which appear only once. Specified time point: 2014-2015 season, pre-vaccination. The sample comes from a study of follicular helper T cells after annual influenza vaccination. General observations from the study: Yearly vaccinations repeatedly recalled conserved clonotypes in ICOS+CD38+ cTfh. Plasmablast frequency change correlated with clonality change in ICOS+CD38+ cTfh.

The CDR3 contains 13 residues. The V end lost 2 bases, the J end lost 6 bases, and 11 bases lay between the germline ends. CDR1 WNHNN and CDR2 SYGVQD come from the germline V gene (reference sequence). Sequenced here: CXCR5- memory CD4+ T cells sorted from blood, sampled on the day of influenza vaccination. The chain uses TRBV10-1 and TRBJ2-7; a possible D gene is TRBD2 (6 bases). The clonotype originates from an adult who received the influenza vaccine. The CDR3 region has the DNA TGCGCCAGCAGTGAGGTCCGGGGGAGCGAGCAGTACTTC. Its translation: CASSEVRGSEQYF.